This T cell receptor (beta chain) was identified during a study of CD39 and CD103 CD8 tumor-infiltrating T cells. Germline lookup yields CDR1 SNHLY and CDR2 FYNNEI. Unmatched junction bases numbered 5, after V lost 10 bases and J lost 0 bases. The length of the CDR3 is 13 residues. Method: immunoSEQ multiplex PCR; TCRdb's copy keeps in-frame clones and lacks some. The sample lists 2,000 to 2,500 clones, approximately 70% occurring once. This receptor was obtained from a human donor with head and neck squamous cell carcinoma. The gene calls are TRBV2 and TRBJ1-1; 7 positions match TRBD1. The sequenced sample was CD39- CD103- CD8+ T cells sorted from the tumor. As for subset: CD103-CD39- double-negative CD45RA- CD8 T cells. CDR3 bases: TGTGCCACCGCAACAGGGGTGAACACTGAAGCTTTCTTT. Translating it yields CATATGVNTEAFF.